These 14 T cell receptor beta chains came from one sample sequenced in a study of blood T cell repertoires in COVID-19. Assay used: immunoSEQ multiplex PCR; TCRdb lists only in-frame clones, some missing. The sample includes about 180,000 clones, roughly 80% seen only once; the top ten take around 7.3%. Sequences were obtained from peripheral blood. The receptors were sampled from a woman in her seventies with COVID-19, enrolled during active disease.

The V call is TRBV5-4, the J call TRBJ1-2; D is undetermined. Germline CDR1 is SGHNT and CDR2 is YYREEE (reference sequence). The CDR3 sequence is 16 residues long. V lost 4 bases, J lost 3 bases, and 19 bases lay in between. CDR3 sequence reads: CASSPGSTLTYYGYTF. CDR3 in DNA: TGTGCCAGCAGCCCGGGTTCCACCCTCACCTACTATGGCTACACCTTC.

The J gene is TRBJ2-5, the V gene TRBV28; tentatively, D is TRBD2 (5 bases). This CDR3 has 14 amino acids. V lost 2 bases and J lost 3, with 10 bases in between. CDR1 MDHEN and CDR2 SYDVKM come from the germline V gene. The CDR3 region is CASSLTRAKETQYF. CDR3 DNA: TGTGCCAGCAGTTTAACTAGAGCCAAAGAGACCCAGTACTTC. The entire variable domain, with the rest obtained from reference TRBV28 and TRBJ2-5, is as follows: DVKVTQSSRYLVKRTGEKVFLECVQDMDHENMFWYRQDPGLGLRLIYFSYDVKMKEKGDIPEGYSVSREKKERFSLILESASTNQTSMYLCASSLTRAKETQYFGPGTRLLVL.

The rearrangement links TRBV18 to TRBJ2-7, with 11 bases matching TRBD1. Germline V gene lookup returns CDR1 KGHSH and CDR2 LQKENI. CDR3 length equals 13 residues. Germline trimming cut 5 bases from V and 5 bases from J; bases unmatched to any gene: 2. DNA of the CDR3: TGTGCCAGCTCAGCGGACAGGGGGCACGAGCAGTACTTC. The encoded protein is CASSADRGHEQYF.

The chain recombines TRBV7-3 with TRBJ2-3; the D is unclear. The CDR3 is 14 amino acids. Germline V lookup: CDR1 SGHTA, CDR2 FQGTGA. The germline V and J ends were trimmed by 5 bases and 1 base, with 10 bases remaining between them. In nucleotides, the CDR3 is TGTGCCAGCAGCCGCTTGGCGGGCACAGATACGCAGTATTTT. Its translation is CASSRLAGTDTQYF.

CDR3 nucleotides: TGTGCCAGCAGCTTAGCGCCGGGACTAGCGGGAGGGCCAGCCAGAAATGAGCAGTTCTTC. Protein: CASSLAPGLAGGPARNEQFF. This chain links TRBV7-2 with TRBJ2-1, with 16 bases identical to TRBD2. V trimming: 0 bases; J trimming: 7 bases; junction bases outside the gene matches: 12. Per germline, CDR1 SGHTA and CDR2 FQGNSA. This CDR3 spans 20 amino acids. Complete variable domain (other parts from reference TRBV7-2 and TRBJ2-1): GAGVSQSPSNKVTEKGKDVELRCDPISGHTALYWYRQSLGQGLEFLIYFQGNSAPDKSGLPSDRFSAERTGGSVSTLTIQRTQQEDSAVYLCASSLAPGLAGGPARNEQFFGPGTRLTVL.

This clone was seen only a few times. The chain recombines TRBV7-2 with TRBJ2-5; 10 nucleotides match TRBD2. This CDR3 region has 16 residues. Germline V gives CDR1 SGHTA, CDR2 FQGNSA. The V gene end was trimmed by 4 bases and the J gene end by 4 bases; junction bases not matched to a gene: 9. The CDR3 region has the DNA TGTGCCAGCAGCTCTCAGGGGAGCGGGAGGGGAGAGACCCAGTACTTC. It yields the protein CASSSQGSGRGETQYF.

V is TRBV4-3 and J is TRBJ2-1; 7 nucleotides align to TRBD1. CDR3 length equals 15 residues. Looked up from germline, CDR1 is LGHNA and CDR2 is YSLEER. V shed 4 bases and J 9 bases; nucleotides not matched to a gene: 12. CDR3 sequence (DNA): TGCGCCAGCAGCCGCCGAGGGACAGCGGTACTTGAGCAGTTCTTC. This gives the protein CASSRRGTAVLEQFF.

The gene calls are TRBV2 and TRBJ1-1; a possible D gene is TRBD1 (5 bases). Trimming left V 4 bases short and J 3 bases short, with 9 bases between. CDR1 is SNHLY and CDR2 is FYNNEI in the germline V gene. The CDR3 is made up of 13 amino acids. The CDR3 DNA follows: TGTGCCAGCAGTGTCAGGGAGGACACTGAAGCTTTCTTT. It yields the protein CASSVREDTEAFF.

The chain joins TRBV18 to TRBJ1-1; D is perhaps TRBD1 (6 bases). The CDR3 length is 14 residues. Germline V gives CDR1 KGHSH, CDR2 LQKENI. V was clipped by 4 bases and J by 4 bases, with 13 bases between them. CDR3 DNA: TGTGCCAGCTCACAGACGGGGGGGGCCACTGAAGCTTTCTTT. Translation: CASSQTGGATEAFF.

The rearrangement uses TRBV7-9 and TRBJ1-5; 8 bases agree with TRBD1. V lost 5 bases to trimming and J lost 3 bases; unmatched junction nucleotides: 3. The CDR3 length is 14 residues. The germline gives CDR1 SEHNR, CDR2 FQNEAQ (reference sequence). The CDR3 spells CASSLDRVNQPQHF. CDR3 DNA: TGTGCCAGCAGCCTGGACAGGGTCAATCAGCCCCAGCATTTT. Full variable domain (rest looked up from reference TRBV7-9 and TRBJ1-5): DTGVSQNPRHKITKRGQNVTFRCDPISEHNRLYWYRQTLGQGPEFLTYFQNEAQLEKSRLLSDRFSAERPKGSFSTLEIQRTEQGDSAMYLCASSLDRVNQPQHFGDGTRLSIL.

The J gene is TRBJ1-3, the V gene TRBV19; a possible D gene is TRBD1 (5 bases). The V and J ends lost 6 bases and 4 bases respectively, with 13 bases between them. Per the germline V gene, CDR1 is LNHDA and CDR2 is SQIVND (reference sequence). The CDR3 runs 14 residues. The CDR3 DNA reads TGTGCCAGTAGCCCAGGGTATCTGGGAAACACCATATATTTT. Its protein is CASSPGYLGNTIYF. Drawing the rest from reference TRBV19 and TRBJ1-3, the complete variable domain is DGGITQSPKYLFRKEGQNVTLSCEQNLNHDAMYWYRQDPGQGLRLIYYSQIVNDFQKGDIAEGYSVSREKKESFPLTVTSAQKNPTAFYLCASSPGYLGNTIYFGEGSWLTVV.

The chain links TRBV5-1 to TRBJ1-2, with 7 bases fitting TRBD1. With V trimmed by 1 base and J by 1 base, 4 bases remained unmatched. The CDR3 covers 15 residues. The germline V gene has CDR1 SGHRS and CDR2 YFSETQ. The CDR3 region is CASSLRTGDNYGYTF. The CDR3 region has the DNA TGCGCCAGCAGCTTGAGGACAGGTGATAACTATGGCTACACCTTC.

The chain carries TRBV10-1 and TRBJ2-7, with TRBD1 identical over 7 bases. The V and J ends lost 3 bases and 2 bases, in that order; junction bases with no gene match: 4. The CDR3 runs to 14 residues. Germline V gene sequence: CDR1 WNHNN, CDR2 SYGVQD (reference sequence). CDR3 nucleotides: TGCGCCAGCAGTGACGGACAGGCTCCCTACGAGCAGTACTTC. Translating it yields CASSDGQAPYEQYF.

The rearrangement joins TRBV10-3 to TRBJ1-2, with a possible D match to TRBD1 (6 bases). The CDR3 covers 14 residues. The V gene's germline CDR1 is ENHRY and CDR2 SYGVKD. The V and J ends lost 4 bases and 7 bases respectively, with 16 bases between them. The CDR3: CAISGQTGFGGYTF. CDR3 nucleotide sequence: TGTGCCATCAGTGGCCAAACAGGGTTCGGTGGCTACACCTTC.